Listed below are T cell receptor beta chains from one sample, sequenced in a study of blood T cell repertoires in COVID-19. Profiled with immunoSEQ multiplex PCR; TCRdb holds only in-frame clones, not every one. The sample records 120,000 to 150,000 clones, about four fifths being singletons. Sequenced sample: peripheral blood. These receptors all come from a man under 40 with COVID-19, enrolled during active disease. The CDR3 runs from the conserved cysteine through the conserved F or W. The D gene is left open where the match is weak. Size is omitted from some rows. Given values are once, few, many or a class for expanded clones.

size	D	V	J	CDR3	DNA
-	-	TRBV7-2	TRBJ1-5	CASSPSGPWSNQPQHF	TGTGCCAGCAGCCCATCAGGTCCGTGGAGCAATCAGCCCCAGCATTTT
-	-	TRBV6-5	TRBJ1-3	CATFLSSGNTIYF	TGTGCCACCTTCTTGAGCTCTGGAAACACCATATATTTT
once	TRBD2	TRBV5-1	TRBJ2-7	CASSWAGTSDYEQYF	TGCGCCAGCAGTTGGGCCGGGACTAGCGACTACGAGCAGTACTTC
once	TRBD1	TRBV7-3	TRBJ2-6	CASSKQGAPSGANVLTF	TGTGCCAGCAGCAAGCAGGGGGCCCCCTCTGGGGCCAACGTCCTGACTTTC
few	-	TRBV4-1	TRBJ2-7	CASSQDGTFLYEQYF	TGCGCCAGCAGCCAAGACGGGACATTCCTCTACGAGCAGTACTTC
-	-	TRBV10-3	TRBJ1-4	CAIQGGRNEKLFF	TGTGCCATCCAGGGTGGGCGTAATGAAAAACTGTTTTTT
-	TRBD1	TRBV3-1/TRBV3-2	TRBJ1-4	CASSRQGWDEKLFF	TGTGCCAGCAGCCGACAGGGGTGGGATGAAAAACTGTTTTTT
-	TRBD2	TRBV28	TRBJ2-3	CAARGGQTDTQYF	TGTGCCGCACGCGGGGGGCAGACAGATACGCAGTATTTT
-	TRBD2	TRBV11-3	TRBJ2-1	CASSLGTAGVQFF	TGTGCCAGCAGCTTAGGAACGGCGGGAGTCCAGTTCTTC
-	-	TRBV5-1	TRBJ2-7	CASSSVSDSYEQYF	TGCGCCAGCAGCTCGGTCAGCGATTCCTACGAGCAGTACTTC
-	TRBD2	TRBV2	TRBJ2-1	CASMAGASTNEQFF	TGTGCCAGCATGGCGGGAGCTTCAACGAATGAGCAGTTCTTC
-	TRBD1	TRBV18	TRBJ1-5	CASSPGQAGQPQHF	TGTGCCAGCTCACCTGGACAGGCAGGGCAGCCCCAGCATTTT
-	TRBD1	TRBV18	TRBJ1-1	CASSLSGDRGPDTEAFF	TGTGCCAGCTCCCTCAGCGGGGACAGGGGGCCGGACACTGAAGCTTTCTTT
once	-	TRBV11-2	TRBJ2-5	CASSPEETQYF	TGTGCCAGCAGCCCCGAAGAGACCCAGTACTTC
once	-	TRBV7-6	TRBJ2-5	CASSSPPTTGPQETQYF	TGTGCCAGCAGCTCCCCCCCCACAACAGGGCCCCAAGAGACCCAGTACTTC